This TCR beta chain comes out of a study of blood T cell repertoires in COVID-19. Measured with immunoSEQ multiplex PCR; TCRdb has only the in-frame clones, and not every one. The table has about 260,000 clones, 80% to 90% seen once. Recruits, aged roughly 18 to 90 years, lived in 20 to 30 US areas. Sequenced: PBMCs or T cells enriched from blood (not recorded which). The sequence derives from a woman under 30 who had recovered from COVID-19.

CDR3 nucleotide sequence: TGTGCCAGCAGCTCCTCTAGCGGGGGGGATGGCGAGCAGTACTTC. It is translated as CASSSSSGGDGEQYF. V and J are TRBV7-9 and TRBJ2-7; the match to TRBD2 covers 12 bases. The CDR3 has 15 residues. The V gene's germline CDR1 is SEHNR and CDR2 FQNEAQ (reference sequence). V was pared by 4 bases and J by 6 bases, with 7 bases of the junction left unmatched.